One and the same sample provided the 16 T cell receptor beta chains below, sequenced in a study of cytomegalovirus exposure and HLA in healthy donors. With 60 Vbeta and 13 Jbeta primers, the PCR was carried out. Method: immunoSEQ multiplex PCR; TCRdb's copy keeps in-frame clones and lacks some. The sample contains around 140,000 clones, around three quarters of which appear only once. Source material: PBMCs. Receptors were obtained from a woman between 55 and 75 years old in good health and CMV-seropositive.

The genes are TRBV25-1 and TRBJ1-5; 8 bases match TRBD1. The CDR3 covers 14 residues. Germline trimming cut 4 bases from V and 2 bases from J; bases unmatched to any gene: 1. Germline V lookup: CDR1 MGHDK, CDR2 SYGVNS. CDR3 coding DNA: TGTGCCAGCAGTGCGACAGGGGGCAATCAGCCCCAGCATTTT. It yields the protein CASSATGGNQPQHF.

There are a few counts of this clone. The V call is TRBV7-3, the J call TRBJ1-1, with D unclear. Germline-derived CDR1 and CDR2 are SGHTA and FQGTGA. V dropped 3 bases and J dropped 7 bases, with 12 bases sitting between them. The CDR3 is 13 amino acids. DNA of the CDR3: TGTGCCAGCAGCTTGACAAGTCTTGGTGAAGCTTTCTTT. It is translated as CASSLTSLGEAFF.

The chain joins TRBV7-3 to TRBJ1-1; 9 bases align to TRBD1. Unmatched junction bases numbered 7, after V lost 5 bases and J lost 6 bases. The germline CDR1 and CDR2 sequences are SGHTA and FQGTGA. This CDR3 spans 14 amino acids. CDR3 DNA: TGTGCCAGCAGCCTTCAGGGGACAGGGTCTGAAGCTTTCTTT. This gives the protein CASSLQGTGSEAFF.

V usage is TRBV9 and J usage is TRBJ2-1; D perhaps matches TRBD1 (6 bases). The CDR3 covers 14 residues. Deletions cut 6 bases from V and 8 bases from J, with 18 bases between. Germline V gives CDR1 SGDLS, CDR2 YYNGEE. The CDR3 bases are TGTGCCAGCACCCTGGCCCAGGGGCGGGATGAGCAGTTCTTC. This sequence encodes CASTLAQGRDEQFF.

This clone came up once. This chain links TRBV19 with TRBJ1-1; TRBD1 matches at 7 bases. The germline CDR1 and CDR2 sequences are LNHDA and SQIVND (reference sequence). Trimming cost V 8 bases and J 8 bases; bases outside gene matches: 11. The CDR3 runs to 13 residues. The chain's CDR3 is CASLNTGAVEAFF. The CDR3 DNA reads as TGTGCCAGTTTGAATACAGGGGCGGTAGAAGCTTTCTTT. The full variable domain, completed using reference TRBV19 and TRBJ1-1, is DGGITQSPKYLFRKEGQNVTLSCEQNLNHDAMYWYRQDPGQGLRLIYYSQIVNDFQKGDIAEGYSVSREKKESFPLTVTSAQKNPTAFYLCASLNTGAVEAFFGQGTRLTVV.

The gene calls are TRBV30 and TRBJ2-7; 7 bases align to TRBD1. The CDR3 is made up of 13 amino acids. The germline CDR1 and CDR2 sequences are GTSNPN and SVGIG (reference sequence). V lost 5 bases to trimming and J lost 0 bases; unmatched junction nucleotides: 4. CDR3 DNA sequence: TGTGCCTGGCGACAGGGATTCTCCTACGAGCAGTACTTC. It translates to CAWRQGFSYEQYF. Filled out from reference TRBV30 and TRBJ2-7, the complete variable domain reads SQTIHQWPATLVQPVGSPLSLECTVEGTSNPNLYWYRQAAGRGLQLLFYSVGIGQISSEVPQNLSASRPQDRQFILSSKKLLLSDSGFYLCAWRQGFSYEQYFGPGTRLTVT.

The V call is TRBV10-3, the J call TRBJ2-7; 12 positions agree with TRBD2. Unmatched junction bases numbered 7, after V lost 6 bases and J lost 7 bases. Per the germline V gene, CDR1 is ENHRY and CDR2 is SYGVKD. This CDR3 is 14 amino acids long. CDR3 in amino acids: CAIRTSGSWSEQYF. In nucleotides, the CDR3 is TGTGCCATCAGGACTAGCGGGAGTTGGAGTGAGCAGTACTTC.

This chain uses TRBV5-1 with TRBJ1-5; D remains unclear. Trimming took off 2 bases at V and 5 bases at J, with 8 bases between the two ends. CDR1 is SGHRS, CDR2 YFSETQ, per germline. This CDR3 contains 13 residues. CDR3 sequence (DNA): TGCGCCAGCAGCTTAGCGTTGGATCAGCCCCAGCATTTT. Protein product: CASSLALDQPQHF.

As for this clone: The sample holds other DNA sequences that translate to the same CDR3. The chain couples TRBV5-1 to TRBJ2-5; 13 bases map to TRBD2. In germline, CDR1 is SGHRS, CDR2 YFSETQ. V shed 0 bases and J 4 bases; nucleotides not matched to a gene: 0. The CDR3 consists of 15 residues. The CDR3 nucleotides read TGCGCCAGCAGCTTGGGACTAGCGGGAGGAGAGACCCAGTACTTC. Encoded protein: CASSLGLAGGETQYF.

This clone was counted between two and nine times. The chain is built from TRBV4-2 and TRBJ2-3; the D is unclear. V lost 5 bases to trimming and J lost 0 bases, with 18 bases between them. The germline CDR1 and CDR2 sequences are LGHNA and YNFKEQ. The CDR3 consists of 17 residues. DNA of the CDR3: TGTGCCAGCAGCGCTCAAAGGCCAGCGTGGAGCACAGATACGCAGTATTTT. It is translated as CASSAQRPAWSTDTQYF.

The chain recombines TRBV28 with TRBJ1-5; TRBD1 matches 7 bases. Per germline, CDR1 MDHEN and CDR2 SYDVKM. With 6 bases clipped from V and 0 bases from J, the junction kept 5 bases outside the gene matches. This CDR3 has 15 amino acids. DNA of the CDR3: TGTGCCAGCAGAGGACAGGCTCGTAGCAATCAGCCCCAGCATTTT. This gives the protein CASRGQARSNQPQHF.

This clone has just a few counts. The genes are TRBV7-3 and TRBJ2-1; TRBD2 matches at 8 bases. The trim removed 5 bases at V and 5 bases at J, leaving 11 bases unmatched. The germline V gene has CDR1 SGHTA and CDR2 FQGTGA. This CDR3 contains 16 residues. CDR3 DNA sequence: TGTGCCAGCAGCCATCCTAGAGGCGGGAGGAACAATGAGCAGTTCTTC. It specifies CASSHPRGGRNNEQFF.

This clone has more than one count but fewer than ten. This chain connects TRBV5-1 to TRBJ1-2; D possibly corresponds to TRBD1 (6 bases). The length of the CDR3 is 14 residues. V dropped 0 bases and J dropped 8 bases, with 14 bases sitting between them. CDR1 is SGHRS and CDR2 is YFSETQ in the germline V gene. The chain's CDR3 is CASSLESQGRGYTF. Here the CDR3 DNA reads TGCGCCAGCAGCTTGGAGTCACAGGGAAGGGGCTACACCTTC. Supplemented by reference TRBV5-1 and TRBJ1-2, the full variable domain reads KAGVTQTPRYLIKTRGQQVTLSCSPISGHRSVSWYQQTPGQGLQFLFEYFSETQRNKGNFPGRFSGRQFSNSRSEMNVSTLELGDSALYLCASSLESQGRGYTFGSGTRLTVV.

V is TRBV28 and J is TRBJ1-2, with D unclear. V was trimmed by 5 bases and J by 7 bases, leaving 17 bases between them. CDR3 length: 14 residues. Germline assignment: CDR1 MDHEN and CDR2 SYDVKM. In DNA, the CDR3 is TGTGCCAGCAGTCTACGGGTCTCAAGAGGTGGCTACACCTTC. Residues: CASSLRVSRGGYTF.

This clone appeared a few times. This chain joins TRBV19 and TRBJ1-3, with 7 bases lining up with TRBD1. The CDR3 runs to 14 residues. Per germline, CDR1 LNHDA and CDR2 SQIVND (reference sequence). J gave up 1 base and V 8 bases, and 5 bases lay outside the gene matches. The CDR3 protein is CASADRTSGNTIYF. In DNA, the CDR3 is TGTGCCAGTGCGGACAGGACGTCTGGAAACACCATATATTTT.

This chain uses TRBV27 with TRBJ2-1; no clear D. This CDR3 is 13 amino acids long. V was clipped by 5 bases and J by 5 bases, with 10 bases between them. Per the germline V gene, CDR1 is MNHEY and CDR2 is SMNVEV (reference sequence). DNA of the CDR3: TGTGCCAGCAGTCCCAAATACAACAATGAGCAGTTCTTC. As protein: CASSPKYNNEQFF.